This TCR beta chain was identified during a study of blood T cell repertoires in COVID-19. From germline, CDR1 is MNHEY and CDR2 SVGEGT. V lost 3 bases to trimming and J lost 1 base, with 10 bases between them. There are 15 residues in the CDR3. Here immunoSEQ multiplex PCR was the method, and the copy in TCRdb shows in-frame clones only, minus some. The data contain 430,000 or so clones, over 85% of them seen just once; the ten biggest clones take up 0.8% to 0.85%. Seattle patients were enrolled while actively infected and followed longitudinally. The sequence was collected from a man in his late teens or twenties with COVID-19, enrolled during active disease. V and J are TRBV6-2 or TRBV6-3 and TRBJ2-4; possibly TRBD2 for D (6 bases). Sequenced sample: peripheral blood. In nucleotides, the CDR3 is TGTGCCAGCAGTTATGGCGGGGCCGCCAAAAACATTCAGTACTTC. It is translated as CASSYGGAAKNIQYF.